Only one count was recorded for the clone carrying this T cell receptor beta chain. Antigen: not known. The data derive from a study of OX40 agonist ivuxolimab in advanced cancers. Looking at the study overall: Across the patients, intravenous ivuxolimab was delivered every 2 weeks at 0.01 to 10 mg/kg.

Points from the study as a whole: In the 0.1 to 3.0 mg/kg range, CD4+ and CD8+ blood T cells had expanded clonally by week 6.

TCRdb keeps only in-frame clones here, not all; method: immunoSEQ multiplex PCR. The table includes fewer than 85,000 clones, 83% detected once. The CDR3 is made up of 14 amino acids. Trimming took 8 bases from V and 3 from J, leaving 13 bases between them. Germline CDR1 MNHNS, CDR2 SASEGT. V usage is TRBV6-1 and J usage is TRBJ2-2; D is perhaps TRBD1 or TRBD2 (5 bases each). The sequences come from CD4+ or CD8+ T cells sorted from blood, collected in a trial of the OX40 agonist ivuxolimab. This clonotype originated in an adult with an advanced solid tumor such as melanoma, head and neck, liver or kidney cancer. CDR3 in amino acids: CASGRVGDTGELFF. CDR3 in DNA: TGTGCCAGCGGCAGGGTCGGGGACACCGGGGAGCTGTTTTTT.